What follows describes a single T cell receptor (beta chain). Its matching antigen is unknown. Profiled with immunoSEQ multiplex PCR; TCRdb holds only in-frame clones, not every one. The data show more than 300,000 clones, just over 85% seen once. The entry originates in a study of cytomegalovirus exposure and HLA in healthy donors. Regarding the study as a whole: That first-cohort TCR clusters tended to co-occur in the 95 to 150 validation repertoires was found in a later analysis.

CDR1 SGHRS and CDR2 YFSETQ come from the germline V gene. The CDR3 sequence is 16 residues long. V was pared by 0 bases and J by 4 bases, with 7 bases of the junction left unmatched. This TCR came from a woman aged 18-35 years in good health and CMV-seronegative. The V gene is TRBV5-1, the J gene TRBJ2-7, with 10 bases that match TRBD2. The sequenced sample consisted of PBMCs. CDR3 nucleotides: TGCGCCAGCAGCTTGGCCTCGGCTAGCGGGAGTTACGAGCAGTACTTC. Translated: CASSLASASGSYEQYF. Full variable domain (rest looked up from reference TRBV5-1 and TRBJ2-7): KAGVTQTPRYLIKTRGQQVTLSCSPISGHRSVSWYQQTPGQGLQFLFEYFSETQRNKGNFPGRFSGRQFSNSRSEMNVSTLELGDSALYLCASSLASASGSYEQYFGPGTRLTVT.